The source of this T cell receptor beta chain is a study of post-analysis software for immune sequencing data. Unique molecular identifiers had been added to the TCR beta cDNA libraries. TCRdb reprocessed the PCR reads via MiXCR and lists one record per CDR3 protein. The data hold some 690,000 distinct CDR3 sequences, with 59% observed a single time. There are a few counts of this clonotype. What it binds is not known. Study findings and constraints: The five TRBV segments detected at higher frequency in patients than in controls included TRBV5-6, TRBV5-1 and TRBV20-1.

The length of the CDR3 is 16 residues. CDR1 is MDHEN, CDR2 SYDVKM, per germline. The trim removed 4 bases at V and 4 bases at J, leaving 11 bases unmatched. Sequencing used blood. This sequence originates from a girl aged 2-15 years with multiple sclerosis. The chain combines TRBV28 with TRBJ2-5; the match to TRBD1 covers 8 bases. CDR3 sequence reads: CASSSWTGRGPETQYF. As DNA, the CDR3 is TGTGCCAGCAGTTCCTGGACAGGGAGAGGCCCAGAGACCCAGTACTTC.